This T cell receptor beta chain was recorded in a study of T cell responses to AZD1222 COVID-19 vaccine. The overall study: Pooling of second doses given at about 4 or about 12 weeks was done.

The CDR3 covers 15 residues. Per germline, CDR1 LNHDA and CDR2 SQIVND (reference sequence). Trimming took 1 base from V and 5 from J; bases not matched to a gene: 6. As regards this clone: The antigen is not known.

Study findings and constraints: Targets within unmutated variant regions were reportedly found for nearly half of spike-specific TCRs. Donors, mostly white British, included more females; clonal diversity was possibly underestimated. The span of vaccine-associated CD4 TCRs extended across spike, with dominance at 160-218 and 743-854.

The repertoire was sequenced with immunoSEQ multiplex PCR; TCRdb's copy has only in-frame clones and lacks some. The table has approximately 150,000 clones, around 90% seen once; the top ten hold 4.5% to 6.5%. V and J are TRBV19 and TRBJ2-7; the match to TRBD2 covers 9 bases. The TCR was taken from an adult in good health. The sequencing used peripheral blood, collected on day 0 of AZD1222 vaccination. CDR3 sequence (DNA): TGTGCCAGTAGTATAGTGAGTAGCGGGAGAAACGAGCAGTACTTC. Protein: CASSIVSSGRNEQYF.